This passage covers 22 T cell receptor beta chains from one sample sequenced in a study of Graves' ophthalmopathy and Graves' hyperthyroidism. RNA transcripts yielded amplified TCR beta CDR3 regions. The first-round RT-PCR employed HTBI primers together with the Qiagen OneStep RT-PCR kit. A multiplex PCR was then performed as the second round. Each CDR3 protein is one row after TCRdb ran MiXCR on the multiplex PCR reads. This sample yields about 700,000 distinct CDR3 sequences, of which just over 40% are seen a single time; 3.3% belongs to the top ten. Sequencing was performed on peripheral blood. Receptor source: an adult man with Graves' ophthalmopathy.

This clonotype has a count of ten or more. The rearrangement joins TRBV29-1 to TRBJ2-7; 13 bases agree with TRBD2. V lost 6 bases and J lost 2; bases outside the gene matches: 1. From germline, CDR1 is SQVTM and CDR2 ANQGSEA. CDR3 length: 13 amino acids. The CDR3 reads CSVGLAGPYEQYF. CDR3 bases: TGCAGCGTGGGACTAGCGGGGCCCTACGAGCAGTACTTC.

V gene TRBV20-1 combines with J gene TRBJ2-5, with TRBD2 matching 10 bases. V lost 5 bases and J lost 2; bases outside the gene matches: 2. The CDR3 sequence is 13 residues long. Germline lookup yields CDR1 DFQATT and CDR2 SNEGSKA (reference sequence). CDR3 sequence reads: CSALLAGQETQYF. CDR3 nucleotide sequence: TGCAGTGCTCTACTAGCGGGGCAAGAGACCCAGTACTTC.

V is TRBV2 and J is TRBJ1-5; 8 bases map to TRBD1. The CDR3 is 14 amino acids. The germline CDR1 and CDR2 sequences are SNHLY and FYNNEI. V lost 2 bases and J lost 8; bases outside the gene matches: 5. CDR3 in amino acids: CASSEQGAGEPQHF. The DNA of the CDR3 is TGTGCCAGCAGTGAACAGGGGGCTGGTGAGCCCCAGCATTTT.

The chain employs TRBV6-6 and TRBJ1-5; 7 bases agree with TRBD1. CDR3 length equals 14 residues. Germline values: CDR1 MNHNY, CDR2 SVGAGI (reference sequence). V was pared by 10 bases and J by 6 bases, with 12 bases of the junction left unmatched. In DNA, the CDR3 is TGTGCCACCGAGACAGGGCGCGACAGTCAGCCCCAGCATTTT. Its protein product is CATETGRDSQPQHF.

V gene TRBV20-1 combines with J gene TRBJ1-6; possibly TRBD1 for D (5 bases). There are 16 residues in the CDR3. Looked up from germline, CDR1 is DFQATT and CDR2 is SNEGSKA (reference sequence). Trimming removed 2 bases at V and 4 bases at J, with 15 bases between. The DNA for the CDR3 is TGCAGTGCTAGATCGCCGGGACGGTCGTATAATTCACCCCTCCACTTT. Translating gives CSARSPGRSYNSPLHF.

This clonotype has a single count. The genes are TRBV11-2 and TRBJ1-4, with D hard to call. Trimming cost V 2 bases and J 9 bases, with 10 bases left between them. The CDR3 is made up of 13 amino acids. Germline-derived CDR1 and CDR2 are SGHAT and FQNNGV. The CDR3 reads CASSLRAGQKLFF. For the CDR3, the DNA is TGTGCCAGCAGCTTACGTGCTGGGCAAAAACTGTTTTTT.

This clonotype was seen ten or more times. The genes are TRBV5-5 and TRBJ1-2, with 7 bases aligning to TRBD1. CDR3 length: 14 residues. Germline assignment: CDR1 SGHKS and CDR2 YYEKEE (reference sequence). Trimming took 4 bases from V and 1 from J; bases not matched to a gene: 4. The chain's CDR3 is CASSRGQVNYGYTF. The DNA for the CDR3 is TGTGCCAGCAGCCGCGGACAGGTTAACTATGGCTACACCTTC.

As regards this clonotype: The junction does not match germline at one end; this may be a read error. V is TRBV7-2 and J is TRBJ2-7, with 7 bases that match TRBD1. CDR1 is SGHTA, CDR2 FQGNSA, per germline. This CDR3 has 11 amino acids. This chain's CDR3 is CASSEGQEQCF. The CDR3 nucleotides read TGTGCCAGCAGCGAAGGACAGGAGCAGTGCTTC.

This clonotype was recorded at least ten times. The chain is built from TRBV7-2 and TRBJ1-3; D is undetermined. This CDR3 has 15 residues. The germline gives CDR1 SGHTA, CDR2 FQGNSA. The V gene lost 5 bases and the J gene lost 0 bases, with 11 bases spanning the gap. Here the CDR3 reads CASSARAGSGNTIYF. Written as DNA, the CDR3 is TGTGCCAGCAGCGCCCGGGCAGGCTCTGGAAACACCATATATTTT.

This rearrangement joins TRBV10-3 to TRBJ2-2; 11 bases fit TRBD2. The CDR3 totals 17 residues. CDR1 is ENHRY, CDR2 SYGVKD, per germline. J lost 2 bases, V lost 10 bases, and 12 bases had no gene match. CDR3 coding DNA: TGTGCCAGCAGCACCGGACTAGCGGGTAGTAACACCGGGGAGCTGTTTTTT. Amino acid sequence: CASSTGLAGSNTGELFF.

Remarks on this clonotype: Possible read error: a much larger clone is one base away. The genes are TRBV10-3 and TRBJ1-2; TRBD1 matches at 8 bases. Trimming removed 5 bases from V and 5 bases from J; junction bases left unmatched: 7. Germline lookup yields CDR1 ENHRY and CDR2 SYGVKD. This CDR3 has 14 residues. CDR3 sequence (DNA): TGTGCCATCAGTTACTCCGACAGGGGATATGGCTACACCTTC. Translation gives CAISYSDRGYGYTF.

The rearrangement links TRBV9 to TRBJ2-6, with D maybe TRBD2 (6 bases). Trimming took 4 bases from V and 3 from J, leaving 17 bases between them. The CDR3 has 17 amino acids. Germline-derived CDR1 and CDR2 are SGDLS and YYNGEE. CDR3 DNA sequence: TGTGCCAGCAGCTCACCGGGACGGAGGGATGGGGCCAACGTCCTGACTTTC. Translated, it gives CASSSPGRRDGANVLTF.

This clonotype was recorded at least ten times. The gene calls are TRBV19 and TRBJ1-1; TRBD1 aligns across 9 bases. V trimming: 7 bases; J trimming: 3 bases; junction bases outside the gene matches: 6. This CDR3 contains 14 residues. Germline V gives CDR1 LNHDA, CDR2 SQIVND (reference sequence). CDR3 sequence: CASNSGQGDTEAFF. CDR3 bases: TGTGCCAGTAACTCGGGACAGGGAGACACTGAAGCTTTCTTT. Full variable domain (remainder filled in from reference TRBV19 and TRBJ1-1): DGGITQSPKYLFRKEGQNVTLSCEQNLNHDAMYWYRQDPGQGLRLIYYSQIVNDFQKGDIAEGYSVSREKKESFPLTVTSAQKNPTAFYLCASNSGQGDTEAFFGQGTRLTVV.

Turning to this clonotype: An end of the junction differs from the germline gene, which may be a read error. The chain uses TRBV7-8 and TRBJ2-7; perhaps D is TRBD1 or TRBD2 (5 bases each). Germline V gives CDR1 SGHVS, CDR2 FQNEAQ. The CDR3 covers 16 residues. CDR3 DNA sequence: TGCGCCAGCAGCCAAGCTAGAGGGGAGTATGCCTACGAGCAGTACTTC. Protein: CASSQARGEYAYEQYF.

This clonotype was recorded a few times. The CDR3 nucleotides are TGTGCCAGCAGCCAGGGGGCGGGCGGTCACACTGAAGCTTTCTTT. Encoded protein: CASSQGAGGHTEAFF. The rearrangement links TRBV7-8 to TRBJ1-1, with 8 bases lining up with TRBD1. The CDR3 sequence is 15 residues long. Germline CDR1 is SGHVS and CDR2 is FQNEAQ. V trimming: 5 bases; J trimming: 3 bases; junction bases outside the gene matches: 8.

This clonotype was observed many times. The chain uses TRBV6-1 and TRBJ2-5, with no clear D. The V and J ends lost 5 bases and 5 bases respectively, with 15 bases between them. Per germline, CDR1 MNHNS and CDR2 SASEGT. The CDR3 is 14 residues long. CDR3 sequence: CASSSPWASETQYF. The CDR3 DNA follows: TGTGCCAGCAGTTCCCCTTGGGCCTCGGAGACCCAGTACTTC.

In the case of this clonotype: This may be a read error: a much more frequent sequence differs by one nucleotide. V gene TRBV25-1 combines with J gene TRBJ2-5; TRBD1 matches 10 bases. Looked up from germline, CDR1 is MGHDK and CDR2 is SYGVNS. The CDR3 totals 17 residues. The J segment lost 4 bases and the V segment lost 5 bases, leaving 13 bases of the junction unmatched. CDR3: CASSYSLPGTGAETQYF. DNA for the CDR3: TGTGCCAGCAGTTACTCGCTACCTGGGACAGGGGCAGAGACCCAGTACTTC.

A few counts support this clonotype. This chain links TRBV2 with TRBJ1-1; D gene ambiguous. This CDR3 comprises 12 residues. The germline gives CDR1 SNHLY, CDR2 FYNNEI. V was trimmed by 7 bases and J by 6 bases, leaving 12 bases between them. CDR3 sequence: CASMGSLAEAFF. The CDR3 DNA reads as TGTGCCAGCATGGGATCATTGGCTGAAGCTTTCTTT.

A remark on this clonotype: A junction end diverges from the germline sequence, so it may reflect a read error. This chain joins TRBV10-3 and TRBJ2-2, with a tentative D call TRBD2 (6 bases). From germline, CDR1 is ENHRY and CDR2 SYGVKD. This CDR3 is built from 14 residues. CDR3 sequence: CASSGGVTSGELFF. CDR3 coding DNA: TGTGCCAGCAGTGGAGGGGTGACTTCCGGCGAGCTGTTTTTT.

This clonotype was seen at least ten times. The V gene is TRBV11-2, the J gene TRBJ2-5; D is unclear. V shed 6 bases and J shed 5 bases, with 13 bases lying between them. The CDR3 spans 13 residues. Germline CDR1 is SGHAT and CDR2 is FQNNGV. The CDR3 loop is CASRSTWVETQYF. As DNA, the CDR3 is TGTGCCAGCAGATCCACCTGGGTGGAGACCCAGTACTTC.

V gene TRBV12-3 or TRBV12-4 combines with J gene TRBJ2-7; D not resolved. V lost 6 bases to trimming and J lost 4 bases, with 19 bases between them. This CDR3 comprises 15 residues. In DNA form, the CDR3 reads TGTGCCAGCAGCTCAGTAGGTTCAGAAGGGTACGAGCAGTACTTC. As protein: CASSSVGSEGYEQYF.

This clonotype was detected ten times or more. This chain connects TRBV5-1 to TRBJ2-6; 9 positions match TRBD1. The junction had 6 bases not matched to a gene; V was cut back by 2 bases and J by 0 bases. The CDR3 totals 18 residues. CDR1 and CDR2 (germline): SGHRS, YFSETQ. The CDR3, as DNA: TGCGCCAGCAGCTTTTGGGACAGGGACTTCTCTGGGGCCAACGTCCTGACTTTC. As protein: CASSFWDRDFSGANVLTF.